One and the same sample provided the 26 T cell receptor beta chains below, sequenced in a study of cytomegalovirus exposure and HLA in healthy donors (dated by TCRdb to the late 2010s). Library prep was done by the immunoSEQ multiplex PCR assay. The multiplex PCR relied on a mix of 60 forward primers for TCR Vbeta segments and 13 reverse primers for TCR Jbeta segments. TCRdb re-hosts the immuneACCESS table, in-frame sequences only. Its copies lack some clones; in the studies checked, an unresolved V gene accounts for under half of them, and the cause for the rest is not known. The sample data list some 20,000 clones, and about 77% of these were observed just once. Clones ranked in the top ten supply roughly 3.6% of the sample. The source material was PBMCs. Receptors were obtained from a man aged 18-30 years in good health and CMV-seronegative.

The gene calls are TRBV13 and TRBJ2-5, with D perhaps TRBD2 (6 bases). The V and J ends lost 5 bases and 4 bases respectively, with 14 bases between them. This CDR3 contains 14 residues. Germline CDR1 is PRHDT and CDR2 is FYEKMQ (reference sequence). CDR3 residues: CASSRTGLGETQYF. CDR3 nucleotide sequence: TGTGCCAGCAGCCGAACGGGACTGGGAGAGACCCAGTACTTC.

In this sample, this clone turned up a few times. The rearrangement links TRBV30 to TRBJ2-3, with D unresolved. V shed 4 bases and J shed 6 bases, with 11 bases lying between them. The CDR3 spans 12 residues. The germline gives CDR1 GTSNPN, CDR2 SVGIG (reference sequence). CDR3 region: CAWNLGWDTQYF. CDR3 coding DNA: TGTGCCTGGAATCTCGGGTGGGATACGCAGTATTTT. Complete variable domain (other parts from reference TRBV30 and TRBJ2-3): SQTIHQWPATLVQPVGSPLSLECTVEGTSNPNLYWYRQAAGRGLQLLFYSVGIGQISSEVPQNLSASRPQDRQFILSSKKLLLSDSGFYLCAWNLGWDTQYFGPGTRLTVL.

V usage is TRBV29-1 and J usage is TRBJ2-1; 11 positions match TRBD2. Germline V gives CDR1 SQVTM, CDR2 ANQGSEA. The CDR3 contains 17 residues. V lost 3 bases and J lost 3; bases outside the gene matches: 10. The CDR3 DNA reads TGCAGCGTTGAGGGAGGGCTAGCGGGAGGTTACTACAATGAGCAGTTCTTC. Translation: CSVEGGLAGGYYNEQFF.

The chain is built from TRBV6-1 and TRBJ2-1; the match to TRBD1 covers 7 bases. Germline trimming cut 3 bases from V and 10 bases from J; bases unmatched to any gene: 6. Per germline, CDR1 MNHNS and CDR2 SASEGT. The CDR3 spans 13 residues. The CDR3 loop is CASSETGQGEQFF. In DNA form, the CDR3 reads TGTGCCAGCAGTGAGACAGGGCAGGGAGAGCAGTTCTTC.

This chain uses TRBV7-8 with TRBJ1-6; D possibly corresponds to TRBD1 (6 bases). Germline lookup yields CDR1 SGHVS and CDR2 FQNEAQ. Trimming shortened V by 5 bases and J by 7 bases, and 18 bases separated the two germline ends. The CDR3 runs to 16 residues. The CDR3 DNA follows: TGTGCCAGCAGCCACCCGCAGGACAGTTCGAATTCACCCCTCCACTTT. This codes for CASSHPQDSSNSPLHF.

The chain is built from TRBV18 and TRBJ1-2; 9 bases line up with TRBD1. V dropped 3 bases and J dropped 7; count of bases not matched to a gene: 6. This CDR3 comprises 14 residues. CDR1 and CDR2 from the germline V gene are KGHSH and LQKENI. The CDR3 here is CASSPPGQGGGYTF. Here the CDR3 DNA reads TGTGCCAGCTCACCTCCGGGACAGGGTGGTGGCTACACCTTC.

CDR3 nucleotides: TGTGCCAGTAGTATCCCAGGGGGCTATACCCAGTACTTC. Its protein is CASSIPGGYTQYF. The rearrangement links TRBV19 to TRBJ2-5; TRBD1 matches at 8 bases. The germline CDR1 and CDR2 sequences are LNHDA and SQIVND (reference sequence). The CDR3 is 13 amino acids. J was trimmed by 8 bases and V by 3 bases; bases with no gene match: 5.

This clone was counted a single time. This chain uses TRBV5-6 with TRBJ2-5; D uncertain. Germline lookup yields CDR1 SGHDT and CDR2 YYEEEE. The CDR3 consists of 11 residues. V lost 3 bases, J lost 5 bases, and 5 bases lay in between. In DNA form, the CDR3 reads TGTGCCAGCAGCTCCCTGGAGACCCAGTACTTC. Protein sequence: CASSSLETQYF.

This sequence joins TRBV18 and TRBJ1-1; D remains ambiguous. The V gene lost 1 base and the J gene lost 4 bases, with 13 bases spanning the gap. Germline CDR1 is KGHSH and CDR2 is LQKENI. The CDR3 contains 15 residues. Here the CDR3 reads CASSPQGRQATEAFF. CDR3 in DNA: TGTGCCAGCTCACCACAAGGGAGGCAGGCCACTGAAGCTTTCTTT.

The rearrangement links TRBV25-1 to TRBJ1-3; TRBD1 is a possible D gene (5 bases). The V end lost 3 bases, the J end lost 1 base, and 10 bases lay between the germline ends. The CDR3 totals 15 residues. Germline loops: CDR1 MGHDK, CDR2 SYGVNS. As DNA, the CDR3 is TGTGCCAGCAGTGAGCCAGGGTCTTCTGGAAACACCATATATTTT. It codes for CASSEPGSSGNTIYF.

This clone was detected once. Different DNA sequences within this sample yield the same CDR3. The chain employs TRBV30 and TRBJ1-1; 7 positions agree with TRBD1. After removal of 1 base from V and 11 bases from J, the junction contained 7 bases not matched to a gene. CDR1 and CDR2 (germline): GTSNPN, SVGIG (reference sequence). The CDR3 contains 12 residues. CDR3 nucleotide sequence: TGTGCCTGGAGTGGACAGGGAATTGAGGCTTTCTTT. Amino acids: CAWSGQGIEAFF.

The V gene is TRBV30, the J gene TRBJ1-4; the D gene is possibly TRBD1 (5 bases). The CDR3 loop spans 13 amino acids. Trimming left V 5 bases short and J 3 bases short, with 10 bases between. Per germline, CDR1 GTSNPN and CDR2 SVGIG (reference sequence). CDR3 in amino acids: CAWSQGSNEKLFF. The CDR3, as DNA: TGTGCCTGGTCGCAGGGTTCTAATGAAAAACTGTTTTTT.

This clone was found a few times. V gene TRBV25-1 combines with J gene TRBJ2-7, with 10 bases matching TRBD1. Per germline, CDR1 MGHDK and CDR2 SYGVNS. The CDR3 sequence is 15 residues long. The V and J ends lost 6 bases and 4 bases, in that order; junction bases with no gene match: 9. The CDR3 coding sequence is TGTGCCAGCAGCCACAGCCGGGACAGGGGATACGAGCAGTACTTC. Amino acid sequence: CASSHSRDRGYEQYF.

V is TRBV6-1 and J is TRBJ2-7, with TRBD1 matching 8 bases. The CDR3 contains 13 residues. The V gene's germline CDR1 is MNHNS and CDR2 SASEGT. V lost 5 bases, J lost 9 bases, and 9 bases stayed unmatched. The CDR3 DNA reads TGTGCCAGCAGTAGGGACAGGCGAGGACCGCAGTACTTC. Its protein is CASSRDRRGPQYF.

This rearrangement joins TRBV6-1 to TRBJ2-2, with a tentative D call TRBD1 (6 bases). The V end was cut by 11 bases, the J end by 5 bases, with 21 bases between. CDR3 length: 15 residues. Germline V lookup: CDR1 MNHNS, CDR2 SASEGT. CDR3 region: CAALGAPAWTGELFF. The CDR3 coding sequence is TGTGCCGCTTTGGGGGCCCCGGCGTGGACCGGGGAGCTGTTTTTT.

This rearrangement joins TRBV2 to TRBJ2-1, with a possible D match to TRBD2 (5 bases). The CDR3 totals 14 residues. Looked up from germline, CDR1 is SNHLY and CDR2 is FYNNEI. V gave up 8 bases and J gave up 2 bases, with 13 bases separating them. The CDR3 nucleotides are TGTGCCAGCGAGGGAGAGGTAGCCTACAATGAGCAGTTCTTC. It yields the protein CASEGEVAYNEQFF.

DNA of the CDR3: TGTGCCAGTAGTACACGACTCGACGAGCAGTACTTC. It encodes CASSTRLDEQYF. V and J are TRBV19 and TRBJ2-7; D remains ambiguous. Germline V CDR1 and CDR2: LNHDA, SQIVND (reference sequence). CDR3 size: 12 residues. V lost 4 bases and J lost 5, with 9 bases in between. Combining the CDR3 with reference TRBV19 and TRBJ2-7 gives the whole variable domain DGGITQSPKYLFRKEGQNVTLSCEQNLNHDAMYWYRQDPGQGLRLIYYSQIVNDFQKGDIAEGYSVSREKKESFPLTVTSAQKNPTAFYLCASSTRLDEQYFGPGTRLTVT.

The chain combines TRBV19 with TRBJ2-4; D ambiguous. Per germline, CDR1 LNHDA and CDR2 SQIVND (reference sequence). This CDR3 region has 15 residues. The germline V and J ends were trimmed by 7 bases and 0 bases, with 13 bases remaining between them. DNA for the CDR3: TGTGCCAGTACCCCCGGAGACCTAGCCAAAAACATTCAGTACTTC. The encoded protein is CASTPGDLAKNIQYF.

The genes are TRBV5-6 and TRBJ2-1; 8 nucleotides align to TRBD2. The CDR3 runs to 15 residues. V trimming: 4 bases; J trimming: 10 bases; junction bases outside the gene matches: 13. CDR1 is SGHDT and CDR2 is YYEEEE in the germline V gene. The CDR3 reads CASSPTPRASGEQFF. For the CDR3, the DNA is TGTGCCAGCAGCCCGACCCCCCGGGCTAGCGGGGAGCAGTTCTTC.

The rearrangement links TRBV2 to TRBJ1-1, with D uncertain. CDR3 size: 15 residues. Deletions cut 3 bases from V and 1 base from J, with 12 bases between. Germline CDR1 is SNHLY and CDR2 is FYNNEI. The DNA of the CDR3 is TGTGCCAGCAGTGATTCGGGATTGGAGAACACTGAAGCTTTCTTT. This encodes CASSDSGLENTEAFF.

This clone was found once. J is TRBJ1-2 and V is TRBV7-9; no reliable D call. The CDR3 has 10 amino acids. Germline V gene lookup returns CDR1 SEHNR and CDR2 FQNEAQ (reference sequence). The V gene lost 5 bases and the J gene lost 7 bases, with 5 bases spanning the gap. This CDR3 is CASSPSGYTF. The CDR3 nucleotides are TGTGCCAGCAGCCCCAGTGGCTACACCTTC.

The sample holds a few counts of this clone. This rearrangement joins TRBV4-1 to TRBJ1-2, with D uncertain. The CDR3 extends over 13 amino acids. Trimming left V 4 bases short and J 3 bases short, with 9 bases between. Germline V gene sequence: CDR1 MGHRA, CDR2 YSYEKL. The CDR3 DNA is TGCGCCAGCAGCCTAGCGTCCTACTATGGCTACACCTTC. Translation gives CASSLASYYGYTF.

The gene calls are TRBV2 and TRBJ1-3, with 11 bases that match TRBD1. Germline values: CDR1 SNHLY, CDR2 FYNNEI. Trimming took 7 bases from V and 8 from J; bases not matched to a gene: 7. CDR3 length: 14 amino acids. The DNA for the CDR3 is TGTGCCAGCAAACCGGACAGGGGGCAGGACACCATATATTTT. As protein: CASKPDRGQDTIYF.

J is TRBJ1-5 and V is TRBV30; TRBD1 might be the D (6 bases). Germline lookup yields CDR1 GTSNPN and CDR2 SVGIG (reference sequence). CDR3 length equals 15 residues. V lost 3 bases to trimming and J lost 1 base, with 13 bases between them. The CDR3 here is CAWRGAGMSNQPQHF. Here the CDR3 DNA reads TGTGCCTGGAGGGGGGCAGGGATGAGCAATCAGCCCCAGCATTTT.

CDR3 residues: CASSPTAMNTEAFF. For the CDR3, the DNA is TGTGCCAGCTCACCAACAGCCATGAACACTGAAGCTTTCTTT. The rearrangement links TRBV18 to TRBJ1-1; unclear D gene. CDR1 is KGHSH and CDR2 is LQKENI in the germline V gene. The CDR3 length is 14 residues. Trimming took 2 bases from V and 0 from J, leaving 7 bases between them.

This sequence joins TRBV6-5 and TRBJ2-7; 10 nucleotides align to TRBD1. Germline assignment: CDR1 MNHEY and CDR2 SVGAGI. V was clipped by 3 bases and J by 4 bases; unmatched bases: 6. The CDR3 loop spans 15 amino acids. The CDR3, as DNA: TGTGCCAGCAGTTATAGAGGACAGGGGGTATACGAGCAGTACTTC. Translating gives CASSYRGQGVYEQYF.